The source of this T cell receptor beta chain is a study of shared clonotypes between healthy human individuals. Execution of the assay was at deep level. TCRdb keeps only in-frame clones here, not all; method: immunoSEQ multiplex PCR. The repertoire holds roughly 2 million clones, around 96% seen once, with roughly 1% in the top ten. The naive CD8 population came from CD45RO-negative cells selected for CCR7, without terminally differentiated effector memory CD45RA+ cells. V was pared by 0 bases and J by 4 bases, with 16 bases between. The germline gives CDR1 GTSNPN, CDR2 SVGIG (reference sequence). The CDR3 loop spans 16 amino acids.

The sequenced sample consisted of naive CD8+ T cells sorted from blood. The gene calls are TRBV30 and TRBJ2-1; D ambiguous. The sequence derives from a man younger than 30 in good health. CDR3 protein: CAWSVGIRTVYNEQFF. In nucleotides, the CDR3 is TGTGCCTGGAGTGTAGGGATTAGAACCGTATACAATGAGCAGTTCTTC.